The present TCR beta chain was sequenced within a study of blood T cell repertoires in COVID-19. Study-wide context: Acute and convalescent COVID-19 specimens originated in the United States, Italy and Spain. The cDNA or gDNA used as material had been derived from T cells, B-cell-depleted T cells, or PBMCs.

In the study's own analysis: Amplification of reference gene primers provided the estimated nucleated cell counts. Generated by immunoSEQ multiplex PCR, the TCRdb table keeps only in-frame clones and is missing some. The V and J calls and clone size were taken over from that table, and D and trimming were inferred from the DNA. The profile shows approximately 270,000 clones, under 90% of them singletons. J lost 9 bases, V lost 2 bases, and 9 bases had no gene match. Germline CDR1 is MNHEY and CDR2 is SMNVEV (reference sequence). This CDR3 comprises 15 residues. V usage is TRBV27 and J usage is TRBJ1-2; 10 bases align to TRBD1. Sequenced: peripheral blood. This TCR was recovered from a man aged 45 to 65 with acute or convalescent COVID-19. CDR3 bases: TGTGCCAGCAGTTTACTAGGACAGGGGGGAGGAAGCTACACCTTC. Protein: CASSLLGQGGGSYTF.